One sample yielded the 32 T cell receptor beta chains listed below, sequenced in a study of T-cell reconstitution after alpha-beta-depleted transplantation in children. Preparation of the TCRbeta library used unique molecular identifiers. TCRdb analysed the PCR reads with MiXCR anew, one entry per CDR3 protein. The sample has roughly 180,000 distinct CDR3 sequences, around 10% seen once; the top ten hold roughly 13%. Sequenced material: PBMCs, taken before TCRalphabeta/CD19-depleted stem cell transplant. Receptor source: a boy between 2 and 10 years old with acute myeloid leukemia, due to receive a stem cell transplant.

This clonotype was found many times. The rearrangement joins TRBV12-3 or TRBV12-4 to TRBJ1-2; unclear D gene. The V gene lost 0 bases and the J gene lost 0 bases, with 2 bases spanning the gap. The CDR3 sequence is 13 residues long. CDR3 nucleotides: TGTGCCAGCAGTTTAGCCACTAACTATGGCTACACCTTC. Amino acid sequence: CASSLATNYGYTF.

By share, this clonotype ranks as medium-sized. The CDR3 coding sequence is TGTGCCAGCAGCGGACAGGATTCCTACGAGCAGTACTTC. Its protein product is CASSGQDSYEQYF. This chain joins TRBV7-9 and TRBJ2-7; the match to TRBD1 covers 7 bases. Germline trimming cut 5 bases from V and 1 base from J; bases unmatched to any gene: 2. The germline V gene has CDR1 SEHNR and CDR2 FQNEAQ (reference sequence). The CDR3 consists of 13 residues.

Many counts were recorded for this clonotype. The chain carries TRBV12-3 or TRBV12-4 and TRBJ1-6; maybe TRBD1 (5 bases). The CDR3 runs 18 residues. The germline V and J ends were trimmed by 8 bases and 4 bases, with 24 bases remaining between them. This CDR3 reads CASVYLSRDRRYNSPLHF. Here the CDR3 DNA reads TGTGCCAGCGTTTATCTCTCACGGGACCGCAGATATAATTCACCCCTCCACTTT.

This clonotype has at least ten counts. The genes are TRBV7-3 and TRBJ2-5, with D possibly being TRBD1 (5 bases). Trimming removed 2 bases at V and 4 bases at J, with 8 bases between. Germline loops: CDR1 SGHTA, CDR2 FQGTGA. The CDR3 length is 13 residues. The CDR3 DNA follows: TGTGCCAGCAGCTTATTCCAGGGAGAGACCCAGTACTTC. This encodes CASSLFQGETQYF.

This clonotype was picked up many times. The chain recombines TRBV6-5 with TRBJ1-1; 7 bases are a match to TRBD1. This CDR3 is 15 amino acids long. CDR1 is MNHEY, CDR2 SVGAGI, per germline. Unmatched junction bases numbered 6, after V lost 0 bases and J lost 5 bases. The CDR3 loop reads CASSYSTGSITEAFF. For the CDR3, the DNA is TGTGCCAGCAGTTACTCGACAGGGTCTATAACTGAAGCTTTCTTT.

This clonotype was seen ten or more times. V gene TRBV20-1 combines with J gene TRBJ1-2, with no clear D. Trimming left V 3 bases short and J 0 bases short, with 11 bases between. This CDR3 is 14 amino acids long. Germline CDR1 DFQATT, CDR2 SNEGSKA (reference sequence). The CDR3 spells CSASLAGTNYGYTF. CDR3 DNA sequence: TGCAGTGCTAGTCTGGCCGGGACTAACTATGGCTACACCTTC.

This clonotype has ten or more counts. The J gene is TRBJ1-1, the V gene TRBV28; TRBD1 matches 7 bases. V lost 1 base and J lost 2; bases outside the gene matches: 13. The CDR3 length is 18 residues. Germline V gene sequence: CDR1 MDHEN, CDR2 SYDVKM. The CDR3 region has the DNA TGTGCCAGCAGTTTATCGTGGCCCAGGGGGGACGCCAACACTGAAGCTTTCTTT. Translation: CASSLSWPRGDANTEAFF.

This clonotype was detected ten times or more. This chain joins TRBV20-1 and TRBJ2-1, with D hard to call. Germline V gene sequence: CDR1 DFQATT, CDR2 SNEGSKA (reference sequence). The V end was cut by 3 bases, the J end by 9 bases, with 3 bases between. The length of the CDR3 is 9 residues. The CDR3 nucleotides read TGCAGTGCTAGGGGTGAGCAGTTCTTC. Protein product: CSARGEQFF.

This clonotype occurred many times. This CDR3 reads CASSLGGQVISYEQYF. CDR3 nucleotides: TGCGCCAGCAGCTTGGGGGGACAGGTGATCTCCTACGAGCAGTACTTC. The genes are TRBV5-1 and TRBJ2-7; 8 bases map to TRBD1. Germline V gives CDR1 SGHRS, CDR2 YFSETQ. V lost 0 bases, J lost 0 bases, and 5 bases stayed unmatched. This CDR3 has 16 amino acids.

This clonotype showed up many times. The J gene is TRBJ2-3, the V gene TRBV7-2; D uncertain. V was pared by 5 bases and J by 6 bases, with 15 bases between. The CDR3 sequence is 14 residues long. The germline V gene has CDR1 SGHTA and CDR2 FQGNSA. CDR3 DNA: TGTGCCAGCAGCCCGGGTCGGGCCTATGATACGCAGTATTTT. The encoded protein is CASSPGRAYDTQYF.

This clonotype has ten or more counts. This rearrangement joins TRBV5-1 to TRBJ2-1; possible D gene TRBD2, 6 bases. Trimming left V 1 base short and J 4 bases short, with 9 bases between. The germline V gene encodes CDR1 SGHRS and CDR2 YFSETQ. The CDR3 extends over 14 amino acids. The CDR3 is CASSLRSGYNEQFF. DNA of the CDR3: TGCGCCAGCAGCTTGCGGAGCGGGTACAATGAGCAGTTCTTC.

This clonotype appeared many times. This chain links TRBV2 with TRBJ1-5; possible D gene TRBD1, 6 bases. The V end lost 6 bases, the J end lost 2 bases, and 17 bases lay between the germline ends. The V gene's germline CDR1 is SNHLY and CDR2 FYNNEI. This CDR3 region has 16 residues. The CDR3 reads CASSHRGQAGNQPQHF. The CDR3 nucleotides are TGTGCCAGCAGCCACCGGGGGCAGGCTGGCAATCAGCCCCAGCATTTT.

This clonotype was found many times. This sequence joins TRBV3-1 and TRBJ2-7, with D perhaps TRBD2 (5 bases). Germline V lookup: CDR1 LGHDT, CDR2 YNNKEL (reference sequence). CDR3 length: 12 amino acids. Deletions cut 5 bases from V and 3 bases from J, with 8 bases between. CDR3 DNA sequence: TGTGCCAGCAGCGAGGGAGTCTACGAGCAGTACTTC. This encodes CASSEGVYEQYF.

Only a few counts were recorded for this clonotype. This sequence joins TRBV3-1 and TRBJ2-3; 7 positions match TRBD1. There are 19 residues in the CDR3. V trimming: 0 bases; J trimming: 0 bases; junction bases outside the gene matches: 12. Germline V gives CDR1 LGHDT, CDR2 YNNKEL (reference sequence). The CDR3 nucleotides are TGTGCCAGCAGCCAAGATGGGCCCCCCGACAGGGCAAGCACAGATACGCAGTATTTT. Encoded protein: CASSQDGPPDRASTDTQYF.

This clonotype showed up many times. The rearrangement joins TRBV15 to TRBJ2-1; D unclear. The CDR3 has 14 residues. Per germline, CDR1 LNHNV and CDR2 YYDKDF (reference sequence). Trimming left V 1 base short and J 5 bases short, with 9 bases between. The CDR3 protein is CATSRVLGNNEQFF. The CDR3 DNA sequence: TGTGCCACCAGCAGAGTTTTGGGGAACAATGAGCAGTTCTTC.

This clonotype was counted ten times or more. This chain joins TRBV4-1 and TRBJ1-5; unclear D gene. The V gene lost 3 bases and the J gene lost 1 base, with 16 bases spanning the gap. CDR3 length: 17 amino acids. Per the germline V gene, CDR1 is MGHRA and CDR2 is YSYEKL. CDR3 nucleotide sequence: TGCGCCAGCAGCCAGGGAGTCACGCGGAGGAGCAATCAGCCCCAGCATTTT. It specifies CASSQGVTRRSNQPQHF.

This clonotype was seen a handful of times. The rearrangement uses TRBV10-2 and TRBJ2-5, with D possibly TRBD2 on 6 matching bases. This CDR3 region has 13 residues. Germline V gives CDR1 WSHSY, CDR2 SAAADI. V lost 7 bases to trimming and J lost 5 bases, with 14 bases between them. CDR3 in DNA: TGCGCCAGCACCGAACGGGGGAGGGAGACCCAGTACTTC. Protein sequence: CASTERGRETQYF.

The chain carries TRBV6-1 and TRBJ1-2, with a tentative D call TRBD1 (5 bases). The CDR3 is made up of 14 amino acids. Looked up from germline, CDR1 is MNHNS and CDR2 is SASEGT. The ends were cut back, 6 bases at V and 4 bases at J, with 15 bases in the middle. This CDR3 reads CASSPPTGGYGYTF. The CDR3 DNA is TGTGCCAGCAGCCCACCCACGGGGGGCTATGGCTACACCTTC.

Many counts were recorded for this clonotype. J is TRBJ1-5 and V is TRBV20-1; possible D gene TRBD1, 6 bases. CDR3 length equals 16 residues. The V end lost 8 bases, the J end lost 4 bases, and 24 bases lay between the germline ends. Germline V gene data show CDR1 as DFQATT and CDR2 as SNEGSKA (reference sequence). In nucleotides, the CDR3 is TGCAGTACTGCGGAGGGGGGGAGGGATGGGAATCAGCCCCAGCATTTT. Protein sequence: CSTAEGGRDGNQPQHF.

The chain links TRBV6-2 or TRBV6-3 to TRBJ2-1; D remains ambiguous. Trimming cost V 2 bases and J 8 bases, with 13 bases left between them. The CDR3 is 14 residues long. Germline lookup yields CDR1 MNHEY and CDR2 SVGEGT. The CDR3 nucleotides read TGTGCCAGCAGTTACAAGGTGGATACCGATGAGCAGTTCTTC. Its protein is CASSYKVDTDEQFF.

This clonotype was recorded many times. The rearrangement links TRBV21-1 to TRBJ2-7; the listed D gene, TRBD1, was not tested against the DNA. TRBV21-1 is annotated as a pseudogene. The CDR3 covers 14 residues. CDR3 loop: CASSKEWGAYEQYV. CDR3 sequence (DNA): TGTGCCAGCAGCAAGGAGTGGGGGGCCTACGAGCAGTACGTC.

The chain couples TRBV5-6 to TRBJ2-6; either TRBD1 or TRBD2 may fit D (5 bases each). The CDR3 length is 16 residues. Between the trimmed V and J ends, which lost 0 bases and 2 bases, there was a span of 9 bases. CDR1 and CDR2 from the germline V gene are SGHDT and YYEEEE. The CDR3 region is CASSLVGTAGANVLTF. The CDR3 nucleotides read TGTGCCAGCAGCTTGGTTGGGACGGCTGGGGCCAACGTCCTGACTTTC.

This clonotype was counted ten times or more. The CDR3 coding sequence is TGTGCCTGGAGTGTATTCCCCTTCTCCTACGAGCAGTACTTC. This codes for CAWSVFPFSYEQYF. This chain joins TRBV30 and TRBJ2-7, with D uncertain. The V end was cut by 0 bases, the J end by 0 bases, with 9 bases between. The CDR3 consists of 14 residues. CDR1 is GTSNPN, CDR2 SVGIG, per germline (reference sequence).

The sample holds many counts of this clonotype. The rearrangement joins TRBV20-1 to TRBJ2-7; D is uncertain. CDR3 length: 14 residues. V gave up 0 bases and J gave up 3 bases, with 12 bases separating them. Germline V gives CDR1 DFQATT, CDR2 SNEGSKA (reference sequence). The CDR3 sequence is CSARDRKRIYEQYF. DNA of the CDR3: TGCAGTGCTAGAGATCGGAAACGGATCTACGAGCAGTACTTC.

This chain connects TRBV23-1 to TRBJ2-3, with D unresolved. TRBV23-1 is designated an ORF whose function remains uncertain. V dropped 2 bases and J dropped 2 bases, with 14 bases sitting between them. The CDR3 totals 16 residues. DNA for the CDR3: TGCGCCAGCAGTCAACCCCCTGGATCACCCACAGATACGCAGTATTTT. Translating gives CASSQPPGSPTDTQYF.

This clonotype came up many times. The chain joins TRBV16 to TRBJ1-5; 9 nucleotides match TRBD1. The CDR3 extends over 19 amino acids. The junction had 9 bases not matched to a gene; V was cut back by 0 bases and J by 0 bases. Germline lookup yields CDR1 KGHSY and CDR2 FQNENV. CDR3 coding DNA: TGTGCCAGCAGCCAATCGGCGGGACAGGGCGTCTATAGCAATCAGCCCCAGCATTTT. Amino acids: CASSQSAGQGVYSNQPQHF.

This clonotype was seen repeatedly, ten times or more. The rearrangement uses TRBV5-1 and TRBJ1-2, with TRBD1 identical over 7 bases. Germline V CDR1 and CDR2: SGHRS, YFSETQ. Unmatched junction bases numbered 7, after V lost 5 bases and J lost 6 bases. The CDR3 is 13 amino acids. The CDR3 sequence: CASRIDRDHGYTF. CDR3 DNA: TGCGCCAGCAGAATAGACAGGGACCATGGCTACACCTTC.

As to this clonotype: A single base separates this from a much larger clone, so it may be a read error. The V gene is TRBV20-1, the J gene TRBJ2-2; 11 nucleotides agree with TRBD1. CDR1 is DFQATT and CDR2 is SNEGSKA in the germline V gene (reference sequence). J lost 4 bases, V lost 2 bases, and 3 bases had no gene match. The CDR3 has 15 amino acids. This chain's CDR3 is CSARRGTGGTGELFF. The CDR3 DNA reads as TGCAGTGCTAGACGAGGGACAGGGGGCACCGGGGAGCTGTTTTTT.

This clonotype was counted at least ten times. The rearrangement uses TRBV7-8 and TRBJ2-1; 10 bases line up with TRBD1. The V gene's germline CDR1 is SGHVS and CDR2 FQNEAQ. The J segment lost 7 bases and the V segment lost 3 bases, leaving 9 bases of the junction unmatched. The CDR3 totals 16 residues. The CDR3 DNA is TGTGCCAGCAGCTTGGGGGGACAGGGGTATAGGAATGAGCAGTTCTTC. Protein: CASSLGGQGYRNEQFF.

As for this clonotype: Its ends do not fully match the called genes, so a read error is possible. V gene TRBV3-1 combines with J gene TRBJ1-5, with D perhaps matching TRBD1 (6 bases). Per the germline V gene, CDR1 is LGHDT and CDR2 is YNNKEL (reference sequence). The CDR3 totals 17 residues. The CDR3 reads CACSARGATHSNQPQHF. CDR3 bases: TGTGCCTGCAGCGCCCGGGGGGCGACTCATAGCAATCAGCCCCAGCATTTT. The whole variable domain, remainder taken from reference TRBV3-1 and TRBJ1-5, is DTAVSQTPKYLVTQMGNDKSIKCEQNLGHDTMYWYKQDSKKFLKIMFSYNNKELIINETVPNRFSPKSPDKAHLNLHINSLELGDSAVYFCACSARGATHSNQPQHFGDGTRLSIL.

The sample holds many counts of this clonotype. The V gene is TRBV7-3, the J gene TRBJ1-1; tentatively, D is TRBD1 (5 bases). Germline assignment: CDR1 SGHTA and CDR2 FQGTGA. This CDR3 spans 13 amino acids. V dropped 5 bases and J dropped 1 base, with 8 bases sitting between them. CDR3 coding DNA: TGTGCCAGCAGCACACAGGAGAACACTGAAGCTTTCTTT. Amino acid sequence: CASSTQENTEAFF.

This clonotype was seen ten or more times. The CDR3 here is CAISEWQGSYEQYF. CDR3 DNA: TGTGCCATCAGTGAATGGCAGGGATCCTACGAGCAGTACTTC. The V call is TRBV10-3, the J call TRBJ2-7; TRBD1 might be the D (5 bases). CDR3 length: 14 amino acids. Germline CDR1 and CDR2: ENHRY and SYGVKD. V was pared by 3 bases and J by 1 base, with 10 bases between.